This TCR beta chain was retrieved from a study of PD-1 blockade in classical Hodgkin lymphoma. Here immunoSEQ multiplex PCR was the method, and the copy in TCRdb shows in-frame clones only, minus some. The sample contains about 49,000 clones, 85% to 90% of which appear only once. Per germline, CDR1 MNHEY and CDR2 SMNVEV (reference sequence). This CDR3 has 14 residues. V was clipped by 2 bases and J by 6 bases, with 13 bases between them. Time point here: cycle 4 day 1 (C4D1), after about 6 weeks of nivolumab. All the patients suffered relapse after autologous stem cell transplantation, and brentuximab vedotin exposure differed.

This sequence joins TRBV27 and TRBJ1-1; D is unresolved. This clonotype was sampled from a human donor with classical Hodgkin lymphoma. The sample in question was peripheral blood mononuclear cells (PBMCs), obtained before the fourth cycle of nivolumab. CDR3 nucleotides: TGTGCCAGCAGTTTAATAGGGATGGACGCTGAAGCTTTCTTT. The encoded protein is CASSLIGMDAEAFF.